This T cell receptor (beta chain) is drawn from a study of T cell changes during pregnancy in multiple sclerosis. V was trimmed by 1 base and J by 4 bases, leaving 6 bases between them. The CDR3 has 13 amino acids. Looked up from germline, CDR1 is SGHNT and CDR2 is YYREEE (reference sequence). Using immunoSEQ multiplex PCR, the repertoire was profiled, and TCRdb retains in-frame clones only, with some absent. This sample yields some 48,000 clones, of which approximately 95% are seen a single time; 5.5% to 6% belongs to the top ten. This specimen consisted of CD8+ T cells from peripheral blood mononuclear cells, obtained in the first trimester of pregnancy. The V gene is TRBV5-4, the J gene TRBJ1-3, with D unclear. This TCR was recovered from a female donor with multiple sclerosis, enrolled in a pregnancy study. The CDR3 spells CASSLPEGNTIYF. CDR3 DNA sequence: TGTGCCAGCAGCTTGCCAGAAGGAAACACCATATATTTT.